This T cell receptor beta chain came from a study of technical replicates of blood from a few donors. Sequenced by immunoSEQ multiplex PCR; TCRdb stores in-frame clones only, minus some. The sample includes about 66,000 clones, approximately 90% of them seen just once. Sequenced input: PBMCs. The receptor comes from a human donor in good health. Some clones in this sample may be carry-over from other donors' samples.

The CDR3 is CASSPQDRGDTEAFF. The CDR3 bases are TGTGCCAGCAGCCCCCAAGACAGGGGGGACACTGAAGCTTTCTTT. This chain links TRBV5-4 with TRBJ1-1, with 9 nucleotides matching TRBD1. V lost 4 bases to trimming and J lost 3 bases; unmatched junction nucleotides: 7. The length of the CDR3 is 15 residues. CDR1 and CDR2 from the germline V gene are SGHNT and YYREEE (reference sequence). The entire variable domain, with the rest obtained from reference TRBV5-4 and TRBJ1-1, is as follows: ETGVTQSPTHLIKTRGQQVTLRCSSQSGHNTVSWYQQALGQGPQFIFQYYREEENGRGNFPPRFSGLQFPNYSSELNVNALELDDSALYLCASSPQDRGDTEAFFGQGTRLTVV.